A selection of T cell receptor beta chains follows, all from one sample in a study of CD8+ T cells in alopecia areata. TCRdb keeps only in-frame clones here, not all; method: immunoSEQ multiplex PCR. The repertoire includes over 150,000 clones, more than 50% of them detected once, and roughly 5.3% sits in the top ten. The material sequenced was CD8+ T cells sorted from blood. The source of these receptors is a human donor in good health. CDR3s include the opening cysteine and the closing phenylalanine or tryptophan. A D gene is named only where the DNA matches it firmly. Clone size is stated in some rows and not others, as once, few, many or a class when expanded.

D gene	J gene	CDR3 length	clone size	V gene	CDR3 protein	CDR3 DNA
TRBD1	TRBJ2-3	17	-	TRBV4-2	CASSQDPDRGHVDTQYF	TGTGCCAGCAGCCAAGATCCGGACAGGGGGCATGTGGATACGCAGTATTTT
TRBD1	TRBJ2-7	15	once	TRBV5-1	CASSTAGQGKYEQYF	TGCGCCAGCAGCACAGCGGGACAGGGGAAATACGAGCAGTACTTC
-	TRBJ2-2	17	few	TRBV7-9	CASSSSYGTPNDGELFF	TGTGCCAGCAGCTCCTCATATGGAACCCCAAATGACGGGGAGCTGTTTTTT
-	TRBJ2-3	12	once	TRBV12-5	CASGSLENTQYF	TGTGCTAGTGGTTCCTTGGAAAATACGCAGTATTTT
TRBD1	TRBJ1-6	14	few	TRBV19	CASSVGTANSPLHF	TGTGCCAGTAGTGTCGGGACAGCCAATTCACCCCTCCACTTT
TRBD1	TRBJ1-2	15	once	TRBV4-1	CASSQAKGAAYGYTF	TGCGCCAGCAGCCAAGCGAAGGGGGCCGCATATGGCTACACCTTC
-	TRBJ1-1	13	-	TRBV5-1	CASSFGQNTDAFF	TGCGCCAGCAGCTTCGGACAGAACACTGACGCTTTCTTT
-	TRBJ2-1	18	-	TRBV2	CASSELLLGDSGVNEQFF	TGTGCCAGCAGTGAATTGCTCCTTGGGGACTCGGGCGTGAATGAGCAGTTCTTC
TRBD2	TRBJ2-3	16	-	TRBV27	CASTLLAGGPTDTQYF	TGTGCCAGCACCTTACTAGCGGGGGGACCCACAGATACGCAGTATTTT
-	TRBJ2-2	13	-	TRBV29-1	CSVEDPYSGELFF	TGCAGCGTTGAAGATCCCTACTCCGGGGAGCTGTTTTTT
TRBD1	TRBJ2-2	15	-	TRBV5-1	CASSTRQGAAGELFF	TGCGCCAGCAGCACAAGACAGGGGGCGGCCGGGGAGCTGTTTTTT
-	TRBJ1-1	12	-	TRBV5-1	CASSLSGTEAFF	TGCGCCAGCAGCTTGTCCGGCACTGAAGCTTTCTTT
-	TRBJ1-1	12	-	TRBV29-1	CSVEWGGTEAFF	TGCAGCGTTGAGTGGGGGGGCACTGAAGCTTTCTTT
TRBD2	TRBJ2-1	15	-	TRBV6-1	CATTGLAGGQNEQFF	TGTGCCACCACGGGGCTAGCGGGGGGGCAAAATGAGCAGTTCTTC
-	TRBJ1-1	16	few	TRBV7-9	CASSLALVEGAAEAFF	TGTGCCAGCAGCTTAGCGCTTGTCGAAGGGGCCGCTGAAGCTTTCTTT
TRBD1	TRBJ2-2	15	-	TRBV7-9	CASTLDREDTGELFF	TGTGCCAGCACCCTGGACAGGGAAGACACCGGGGAGCTGTTTTTT
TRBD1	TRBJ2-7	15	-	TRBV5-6	CASSPGQGGAYEQYF	TGTGCCAGCAGCCCTGGACAGGGTGGGGCCTACGAGCAGTACTTC
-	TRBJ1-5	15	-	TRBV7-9	CASSPRSGGNQPQHF	TGTGCCAGCAGCCCACGTAGTGGTGGGAATCAGCCCCAGCATTTT
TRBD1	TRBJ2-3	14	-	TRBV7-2	CACKSGTGIDTQYF	TGTGCCTGCAAAAGCGGGACAGGGATAGATACGCAGTATTTT
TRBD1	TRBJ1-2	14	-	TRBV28	CASSRTGSSYGYTF	TGTGCCAGCAGTCGGACAGGATCTTCGTATGGCTACACCTTC
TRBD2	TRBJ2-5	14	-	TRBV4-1	CASSQTGGSETQYF	TGCGCCAGCAGCCAAACGGGGGGGAGCGAGACCCAGTACTTC
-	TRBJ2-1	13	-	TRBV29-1	CSVLGEWDNEQFF	TGCAGCGTCTTAGGGGAGTGGGACAATGAGCAGTTCTTC
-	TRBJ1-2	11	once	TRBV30	CAWDPLGGYTF	TGTGCCTGGGATCCCCTGGGTGGCTACACCTTC
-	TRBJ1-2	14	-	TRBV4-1	CASSLTKVRRGYTF	TGCGCCAGCAGCCTGACCAAAGTCCGTCGCGGCTACACCTTC
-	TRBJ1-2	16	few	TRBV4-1	CASSQDGTRREGGYTF	TGCGCCAGCAGCCAAGATGGTACCCGGAGGGAAGGGGGCTACACCTTC
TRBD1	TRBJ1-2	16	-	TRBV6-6	CASSYSNRGQGYGYTF	TGTGCCAGCAGTTACTCGAATAGGGGGCAGGGCTATGGCTACACCTTC
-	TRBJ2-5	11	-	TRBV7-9	CASSLQETQYF	TGTGCCAGCAGCCTCCAAGAGACCCAGTACTTC
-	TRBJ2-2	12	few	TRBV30	CAWSGDTGELFF	TGTGCCTGGAGTGGGGACACCGGGGAGCTGTTTTTT
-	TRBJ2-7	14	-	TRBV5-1	CASSLALSSYEQYF	TGCGCCAGCAGCTTGGCCCTCAGCTCCTACGAGCAGTACTTC
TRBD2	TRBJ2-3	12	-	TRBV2	CASTTSTDTQYF	TGTGCCAGCACGACTAGCACGGATACGCAGTATTTT
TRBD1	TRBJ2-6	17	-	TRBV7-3	CASSSGQARPGANVLTF	TGTGCCAGCAGCTCCGGACAGGCCCGTCCCGGGGCCAACGTCCTGACTTTC
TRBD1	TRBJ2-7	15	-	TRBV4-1	CASSQEGTGSYEQYF	TGCGCCAGCAGCCAAGAAGGGACAGGGTCCTACGAGCAGTACTTC
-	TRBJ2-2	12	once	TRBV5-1	CASSYNTGELFF	TGCGCCAGCAGCTATAACACCGGGGAGCTGTTTTTT
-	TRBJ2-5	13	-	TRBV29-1	CSFRPGPEETQYF	TGCAGCTTTAGACCGGGCCCCGAAGAGACCCAGTACTTC
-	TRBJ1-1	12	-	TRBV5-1	CASSLDYTEAFF	TGCGCCAGCAGCTTGGATTACACTGAAGCTTTCTTT
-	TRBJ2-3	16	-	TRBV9	CASSVGYSDGTDTQYF	TGTGCCAGCAGCGTAGGATATAGCGACGGCACAGATACGCAGTATTTT
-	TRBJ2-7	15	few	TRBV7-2	CASSLGTTASYEQYF	TGTGCCAGCAGCTTAGGGACTACTGCCTCCTACGAGCAGTACTTC
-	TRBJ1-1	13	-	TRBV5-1	CASSLTGATEAFF	TGCGCCAGCAGCCTTACGGGGGCCACTGAAGCTTTCTTT
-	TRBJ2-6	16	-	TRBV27	CASSLSWGAGANVLTF	TGTGCCAGCAGTTTATCCTGGGGGGCTGGGGCCAACGTCCTGACTTTC
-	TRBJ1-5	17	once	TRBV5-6	CASSVGRQSLNNQPQHF	TGTGCCAGCAGCGTCGGGAGACAGAGCCTCAACAATCAGCCCCAGCATTTT
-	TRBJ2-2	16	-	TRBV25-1	CASSGGVEANTGELFF	TGTGCCAGCAGTGGGGGGGTAGAAGCGAACACCGGGGAGCTGTTTTTT
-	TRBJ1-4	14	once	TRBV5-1	CASSLDNSEEKLFF	TGCGCCAGCAGCTTGGATAACTCGGAGGAAAAACTGTTTTTT
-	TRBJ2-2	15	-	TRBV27	CASSLWQDHTGELFF	TGTGCCAGCAGTTTATGGCAGGATCACACCGGGGAGCTGTTTTTT
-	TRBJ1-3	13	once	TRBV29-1	CSVEEQEGNTIYF	TGCAGCGTTGAAGAACAGGAAGGAAACACCATATATTTT
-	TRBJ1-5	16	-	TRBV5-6	CASSLDGGSSNQPQHF	TGTGCCAGCAGCTTAGATGGAGGGTCTAGCAATCAGCCCCAGCATTTT
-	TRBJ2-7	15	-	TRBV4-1	CASSQDPGVSYEQYF	TGCGCCAGCAGCCAAGATCCAGGTGTCTCCTACGAGCAGTACTTC
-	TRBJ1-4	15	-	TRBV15	CATSRVVVMGEKLFF	TGTGCCACCAGCAGAGTGGTCGTTATGGGGGAAAAACTGTTTTTT
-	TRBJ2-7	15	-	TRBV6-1	CASSEMERGPHEQYF	TGTGCCAGCAGTGAAATGGAGAGGGGCCCCCACGAGCAGTACTTC
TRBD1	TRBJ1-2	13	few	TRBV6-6	CASSAHRGDGYTF	TGTGCCAGCAGTGCCCACAGGGGGGATGGCTACACCTTC
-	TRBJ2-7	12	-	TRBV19	CASSPGGLEQYF	TGTGCCAGTAGTCCAGGGGGGTTGGAGCAGTACTTC
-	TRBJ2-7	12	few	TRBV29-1	CSFFSDLYEQYF	TGCAGCTTCTTCTCGGACCTCTACGAGCAGTACTTC
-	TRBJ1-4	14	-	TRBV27	CASSFQTGNEKLFF	TGTGCCAGCAGTTTCCAGACGGGTAATGAAAAACTGTTTTTT
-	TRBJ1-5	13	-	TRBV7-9	CASSRGRNQPQHF	TGTGCCAGCAGTCGGGGTCGCAATCAGCCCCAGCATTTT
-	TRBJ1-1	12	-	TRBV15	CATSRGVTEAFF	TGTGCCACCAGCAGAGGGGTGACTGAAGCTTTCTTT
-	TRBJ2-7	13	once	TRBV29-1	CSVEEGSSYEQYF	TGCAGCGTTGAAGAGGGAAGCTCCTACGAGCAGTACTTC
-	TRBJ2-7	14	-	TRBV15	CATGEEGGTYEQYF	TGTGCCACCGGGGAGGAGGGGGGTACCTACGAGCAGTACTTC